The 2 T cell receptor beta chains given below trace back to one sample, sequenced in a study of blood T cell repertoires in COVID-19. Sequenced by immunoSEQ multiplex PCR; TCRdb stores in-frame clones only, minus some. Here the sample spans over 200,000 clones, 80% to 90% being singletons. The sequenced sample was PBMCs or T cells enriched from blood (not recorded which). The receptor source for this set is a woman in her forties or fifties in a cohort exposed to, infected with or recovered from COVID-19 (not recorded which).

The chain links TRBV5-4 to TRBJ1-2; unclear D gene. CDR1 and CDR2 from the germline V gene are SGHNT and YYREEE (reference sequence). The CDR3 runs to 15 residues. V shed 2 bases and J shed 3 bases, with 14 bases lying between them. Here the CDR3 DNA reads TGTGCCAGCAGCTTAGACAACGGCCATCACTATGGCTACACCTTC. It specifies CASSLDNGHHYGYTF.

The rearrangement uses TRBV29-1 and TRBJ1-1, with D perhaps TRBD1 (6 bases). Germline V gene sequence: CDR1 SQVTM, CDR2 ANQGSEA. The V gene lost 6 bases and the J gene lost 5 bases, with 13 bases spanning the gap. The CDR3 has 12 amino acids. In DNA, the CDR3 is TGCAGCGTCTACACAGGGCGGACTGAAGCTTTCTTT. Its protein is CSVYTGRTEAFF.